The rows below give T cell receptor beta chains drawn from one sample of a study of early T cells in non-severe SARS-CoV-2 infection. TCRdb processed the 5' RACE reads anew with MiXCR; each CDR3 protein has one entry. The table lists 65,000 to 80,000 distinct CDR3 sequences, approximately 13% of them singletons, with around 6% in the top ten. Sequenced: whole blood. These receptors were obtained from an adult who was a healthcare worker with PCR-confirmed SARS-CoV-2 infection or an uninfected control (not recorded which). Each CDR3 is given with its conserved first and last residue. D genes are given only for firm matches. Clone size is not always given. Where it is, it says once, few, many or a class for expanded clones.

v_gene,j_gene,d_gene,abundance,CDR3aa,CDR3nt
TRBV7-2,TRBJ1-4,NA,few,CASSLDSEKLFF,TGTGCCAGCAGCTTAGACAGTGAAAAACTGTTTTTT
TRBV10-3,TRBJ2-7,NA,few,CAISESSPTTGEQYF,TGTGCCATCAGTGAGTCGAGTCCCACTACGGGCGAGCAGTACTTC
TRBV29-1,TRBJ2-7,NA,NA,CSVAGYYEQYF,TGCAGCGTTGCCGGATACTACGAGCAGTACTTC
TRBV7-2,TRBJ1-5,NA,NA,CASSLVPMRNQPQHF,TGTGCCAGCAGCTTAGTACCTATGCGCAATCAGCCCCAGCATTTT
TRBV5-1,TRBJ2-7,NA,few,CASSLVPGTYEQYF,TGCGCCAGCAGCTTGGTTCCAGGTACCTACGAGCAGTACTTC
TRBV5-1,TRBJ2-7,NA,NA,CASSLGAGPSTYEQYF,TGCGCCAGCAGCTTGGGGGCAGGCCCATCAACCTACGAGCAGTACTTC
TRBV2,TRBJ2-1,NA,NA,CASSPELGEQFF,TGTGCCAGCAGTCCCGAGTTGGGTGAGCAGTTCTTC
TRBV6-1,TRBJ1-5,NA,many,CASSALAGAASGNQPQHF,TGTGCCAGCAGCGCCTTGGCAGGGGCGGCCTCTGGCAATCAGCCCCAGCATTTT
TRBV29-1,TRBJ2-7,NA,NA,CSVDGGSGREQYF,TGCAGCGTTGATGGGGGTTCGGGTCGCGAGCAGTACTTC
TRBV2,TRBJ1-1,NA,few,CASSWVNTEAFF,TGTGCCAGCAGTTGGGTGAACACTGAAGCTTTCTTT
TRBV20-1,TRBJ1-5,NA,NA,CSARGTYSNQPQHF,TGCAGTGCTAGGGGGACCTATAGCAATCAGCCCCAGCATTTT
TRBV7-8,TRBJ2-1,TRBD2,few,CASSRKSLAGPVRNEQFF,TGTGCCAGCAGCCGGAAGTCTCTAGCGGGACCGGTCAGGAATGAGCAGTTCTTC
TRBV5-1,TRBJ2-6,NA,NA,CASSSRPSGANVLTF,TGCGCCAGCAGCTCCCGGCCCTCTGGGGCCAACGTCCTGACTTTC
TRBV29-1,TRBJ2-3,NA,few,CSALTDTQYF,TGCAGCGCCCTCACAGATACGCAGTATTTT
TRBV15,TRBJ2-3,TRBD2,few,CATSRELAGFTDTQYF,TGTGCCACCAGCAGAGAACTAGCGGGATTCACAGATACGCAGTATTTT
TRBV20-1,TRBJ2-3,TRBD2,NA,CSARPLIGTRGSTDTQYF,TGCAGTGCTAGACCTTTAATTGGGACTAGGGGCTCGACAGATACGCAGTATTTT
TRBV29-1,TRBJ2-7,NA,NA,CSVGGQTTAGEQYF,TGCAGCGTTGGAGGACAGACCACGGCGGGCGAGCAGTACTTC
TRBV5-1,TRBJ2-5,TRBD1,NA,CASSLAGTEEETQYF,TGCGCCAGCAGCTTGGCCGGGACAGAGGAAGAGACCCAGTACTTC
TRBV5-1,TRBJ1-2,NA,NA,CASSLEAGTYGYTF,TGCGCCAGCAGCTTGGAGGCGGGGACCTATGGCTACACCTTC
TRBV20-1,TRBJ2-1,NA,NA,CSASLDVNEQFF,TGCAGTGCTAGCCTTGACGTCAATGAGCAGTTCTTC
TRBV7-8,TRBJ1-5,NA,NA,CASSFTGLQPQHF,TGTGCCAGCAGCTTTACAGGGCTTCAGCCCCAGCATTTT
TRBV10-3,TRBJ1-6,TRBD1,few,CAARDRGDSPLHF,TGTGCCGCCCGGGACAGGGGAGATTCACCCCTCCACTTT
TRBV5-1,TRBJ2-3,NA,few,CASSAHTDTQYF,TGCGCCAGCAGCGCACACACAGATACGCAGTATTTT
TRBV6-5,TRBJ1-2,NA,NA,CASSYSDAYGYTF,TGTGCCAGCAGTTACTCCGATGCCTATGGCTACACCTTC
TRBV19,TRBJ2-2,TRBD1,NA,CASRRTGNTGELFF,TGTGCCAGTAGGAGGACAGGCAACACCGGGGAGCTGTTTTTT
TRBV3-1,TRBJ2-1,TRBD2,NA,CASSRSSGHNEQFF,TGTGCCAGCAGCCGATCTAGCGGACACAATGAGCAGTTCTTC
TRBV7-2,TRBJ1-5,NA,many,CASSLDVRGAAGGQPQHF,TGTGCCAGCAGCTTAGACGTTCGGGGAGCCGCCGGCGGTCAGCCCCAGCATTTT
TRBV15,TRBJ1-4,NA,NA,CVTSRELNEKLFF,TGTGTCACCAGCCGAGAACTTAATGAAAAACTGTTTTTT
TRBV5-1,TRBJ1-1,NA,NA,CASSFSEVVTEAFF,TGCGCCAGCAGCTTCTCGGAAGTGGTCACTGAAGCTTTCTTT
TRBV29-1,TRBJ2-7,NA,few,CSAQTVYEQYF,TGCAGCGCCCAGACAGTCTACGAGCAGTACTTC
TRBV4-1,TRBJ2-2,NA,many,CASSQAGTGELFF,TGCGCCAGCAGCCAAGCGGGCACCGGGGAGCTGTTTTTT
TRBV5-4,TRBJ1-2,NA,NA,CASSLAEGYGYTF,TGTGCCAGCAGCTTGGCAGAGGGCTATGGCTACACCTTC
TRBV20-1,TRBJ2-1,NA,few,CSARVKPAIRHNEQFF,TGCAGTGCTAGAGTGAAGCCCGCTATTCGGCACAATGAGCAGTTCTTC